The rows below give T cell receptor beta chains drawn from one sample of a study of CD8+ T cells in alopecia areata. Clones were sequenced by immunoSEQ multiplex PCR, and TCRdb holds only the in-frame ones, with some missing. Of about 140,000 clones listed, 75% to 85% are singletons. Sample: CD8+ T cells sorted from blood, taken at week 4, from a patient treated with tofacitinib. These receptors were obtained from a human donor with alopecia areata. CDR3s include the opening cysteine and the closing phenylalanine or tryptophan. The D gene is left open where the match is weak. The listing skips clone size in some rows; elsewhere it reads once, few, many or a size class.

CDR3 DNA	CDR3 protein	J gene	V gene	clone size	D gene	CDR3 length
TGTGCCAGCAGCCCAGAGGGGTATACGCAGTATTTT	CASSPEGYTQYF	TRBJ2-3	TRBV14	-	-	12
TGTGCTAGTGGGGACAGGGAGGCCTACGAGCAGTACTTC	CASGDREAYEQYF	TRBJ2-7	TRBV12-5	-	TRBD1	13
TGTGCCAGCAGTCCTCGGGGGGACCGGGATACGCAGTATTTT	CASSPRGDRDTQYF	TRBJ2-3	TRBV6-5	-	TRBD2	14
TGCGCCAGCAGCCGAAGACAGGGGGCCCAAGAGACCCAGTACTTC	CASSRRQGAQETQYF	TRBJ2-5	TRBV4-3	-	TRBD1	15
TGTGCCAGCAGTTTATCAGCGCGGAGGACCTACGAGCAGTACTTC	CASSLSARRTYEQYF	TRBJ2-7	TRBV27	-	-	15
TGCGCCAGCAGCCAAAGCCCCTGGACAGGGAACAACGAGCAGTACTTC	CASSQSPWTGNNEQYF	TRBJ2-7	TRBV4-1	-	TRBD1	16
TGTGCCAGCAGCTTTAGCGGGGGGCACAACAATGAGCAGTTCTTC	CASSFSGGHNNEQFF	TRBJ2-1	TRBV7-6	-	TRBD2	15
TGTGCCAGCAGTGAATTGGGCGGGGGACCTTACGAGCAGTACTTC	CASSELGGGPYEQYF	TRBJ2-7	TRBV25-1	-	TRBD2	15
TGTGCCAGCAGCACCCTAGCGGGGATGGATACGCAGTATTTT	CASSTLAGMDTQYF	TRBJ2-3	TRBV9	-	TRBD2	14
TGTGCCAGCAGCCCAGTAGGGGGACAGGGGGCCAACGTCCTGACTTTC	CASSPVGGQGANVLTF	TRBJ2-6	TRBV11-3	-	TRBD1	16
TGTGCCACCAGCTCCTGTAGCGGGGGGCCGTGTAATGAGCAGTTCTTC	CATSSCSGGPCNEQFF	TRBJ2-1	TRBV15	once	TRBD2	16
TGTGCCAGCAGCTTTAGACAGGGTACAGATACGCAGTATTTT	CASSFRQGTDTQYF	TRBJ2-3	TRBV5-4	-	TRBD1	14
TGCGCCAGCAGCCAAGGGACCTCGGGGACCTACAAAAACATTCAGTACTTC	CASSQGTSGTYKNIQYF	TRBJ2-4	TRBV4-1	-	-	17
TGTGCCAGCAGCTCTGCAGACACTAGCGGGGAAGAGAATACGCAGTATTTT	CASSSADTSGEENTQYF	TRBJ2-3	TRBV7-9	few	TRBD2	17
TGTGCCAGCAGTTTCCGGGACAGCACAGATACGCAGTATTTT	CASSFRDSTDTQYF	TRBJ2-3	TRBV5-6	-	-	14
TGTGCCATCAGTGCTGGACAGGGCGTGGGGTACGAGCAGTACTTC	CAISAGQGVGYEQYF	TRBJ2-7	TRBV10-3	-	TRBD1	15
TGTGCCAGCAGTTACTCGACTAGCAACACCGGGGAGCTGTTTTTT	CASSYSTSNTGELFF	TRBJ2-2	TRBV6-5	-	TRBD2	15
TGTGCCAGCAGCTTGGGGGCGGACCTGGGGCCTGAAGCTTTCTTT	CASSLGADLGPEAFF	TRBJ1-1	TRBV5-6	-	-	15
TGTGCCTGGAGCGCCCTCACAGATACGCAGTATTTT	CAWSALTDTQYF	TRBJ2-3	TRBV30	-	-	12
TGTGCCAGCAGTGACGGGAACAATGAGCAGTTCTTC	CASSDGNNEQFF	TRBJ2-1	TRBV2	-	-	12
TGCGCCAGCAGTGCTAGCGGTTCCTACAATGAGCAGTTCTTC	CASSASGSYNEQFF	TRBJ2-1	TRBV5-1	-	TRBD2	14
TGCGCCAGCAGCCCGGAGCCAACTAGCGGGGGGGTGGGTGAGCAGTTCTTC	CASSPEPTSGGVGEQFF	TRBJ2-1	TRBV4-3	-	TRBD2	17
TGTGCCAGCAGCTTATGGACTAGCGGGATGGGGCAGTACTTC	CASSLWTSGMGQYF	TRBJ2-7	TRBV7-2	-	TRBD2	14
TGCGCCAGCAGCCCTAGACCCAATTTCGGGACGATAAATGAGCAGTTCTTC	CASSPRPNFGTINEQFF	TRBJ2-1	TRBV4-1	-	-	17
TGTGCCAGCAGCTTAGGGAGTCCCGGGGCTGGGGCCAACGTCCTGACTTTC	CASSLGSPGAGANVLTF	TRBJ2-6	TRBV11-2	-	-	17
TGTGCCAGCAGTCTGCAGCGGGGGGGAACAGATACGCAGTATTTT	CASSLQRGGTDTQYF	TRBJ2-3	TRBV6-5	-	TRBD2	15
TGTGCCTGGAGTTCTGGCAGCAACACCGGGGAGCTGTTTTTT	CAWSSGSNTGELFF	TRBJ2-2	TRBV30	-	-	14
TGTGCCAGCAGCTTGCCTACGGGGACTGAAGCTTTCTTT	CASSLPTGTEAFF	TRBJ1-1	TRBV5-6	-	-	13
TGTGCCAGCAGTCGGACTAGCGGGGTCGTAGATACGCAGTATTTT	CASSRTSGVVDTQYF	TRBJ2-3	TRBV7-8	once	TRBD2	15
TGTGCCATCAGTGAGCCCCAAGCAGCCGATACGCAGTATTTT	CAISEPQAADTQYF	TRBJ2-3	TRBV10-3	-	-	14
TGCGCCAGCAGCTTCGGTATAGTTCACATCCACAATGAGCAGTTCTTC	CASSFGIVHIHNEQFF	TRBJ2-1	TRBV5-1	-	-	16
TGTGCCAGTGTGGCGGGGGGAACCAATGAGCAGTTCTTC	CASVAGGTNEQFF	TRBJ2-1	TRBV5-4	-	TRBD2	13
TGTGCCAGCAGAGCGGGTTCTTTCAATGAGCAGTTCTTC	CASRAGSFNEQFF	TRBJ2-1	TRBV5-6	-	-	13
TGTGCCAGCAGCTTAGGTAGCGGGGGACCCACAGATACGCAGTATTTT	CASSLGSGGPTDTQYF	TRBJ2-3	TRBV7-6	-	TRBD2	16
TGTGCCAGCAGCCCCAGGACAGGGACCCTCTACGAGCAGTACTTC	CASSPRTGTLYEQYF	TRBJ2-7	TRBV7-9	-	TRBD1	15
TGTGCCAGCAGTAGCACCACTAGCGGGGGGAAGGAGACCCAGTACTTC	CASSSTTSGGKETQYF	TRBJ2-5	TRBV6-6	-	TRBD2	16
TGCAGCGTTGAAGAGGTTAGCGGTCATACGCAGTATTTT	CSVEEVSGHTQYF	TRBJ2-3	TRBV29-1	-	-	13
TGCGCCAGCAGCCAAGAAGTAGTCGGGGATACGCAGTATTTT	CASSQEVVGDTQYF	TRBJ2-3	TRBV4-1	-	-	14